This T cell receptor beta chain emerged from a study of T cells in Graves' hyperthyroidism and ophthalmopathy. Study-wide results and caveats: Ophthalmopathy onset followed model prediction by a median roughly six months. Most thyroid clonotypes with frequency above 0.001 were detected in blood.

RNA transcripts served as the template for amplifying TCR beta CDR3 regions. The primer set for the first-round RT-PCR of the TCR CDR3 was HTBI. TCRdb passed the multiplex PCR reads through MiXCR, listing each CDR3 protein once. The sample shows approximately 610,000 distinct CDR3 sequences, roughly 15% of them seen only once. This clonotype was counted many times. The antigen is not known. Trimming took 0 bases from V and 1 from J, leaving 9 bases between them. This CDR3 has 14 residues. Germline values: CDR1 DFQATT, CDR2 SNEGSKA (reference sequence). Patients having uncontrolled infection, another autoimmune disease, pregnancy or lactation were not included.

The J gene is TRBJ2-5, the V gene TRBV20-1, with D hard to call. This sequence originates from a woman aged 40-49 years with Graves' ophthalmopathy. Material for sequencing was blood. The CDR3 is CSARERASQETQYF. The CDR3 DNA follows: TGCAGTGCTAGAGAAAGGGCGAGCCAAGAGACCCAGTACTTC.